This entry describes one T cell receptor (beta chain). In this sample, this clonotype turned up many times. Its antigen is currently not known. There are no base qualities to consult, and no much larger clone falls within one base. Every donor was a healthy Caucasian. The study also sequenced three unrelated non-twin adults: a male aged 18 to 29, a male aged 50 to 60 and a female aged 50 to 60. Miltenyi CD45RO+ enrichment and human naive T-cell isolation kits were used to isolate memory (CD45RO+) and naive T cells from PBMC. This sample was taken from a study of identical twins (dated by TCRdb to about 2016). In the study overall: TCR alpha and beta repertoires from monozygotic twins, unrelated adults of various ages and cord blood were deep-sequenced to test whether fetal clonotypes persist. To rule out contamination, the twin experiments were replicated at different times with different library preparation protocols.

Study-wide findings and limitations: Excess twin sharing in beta out-of-frame sequences was weaker because fewer shared sequences lowered the signal-to-noise ratio. Zero-insertion analyses could be partly confounded by invariant T cells such as MAIT and iNKT, although diverse VJ usage argued against such confounding for most clonotypes. In monozygotic twins, recombination models systematically underestimated out-of-frame TCR alpha sharing, but the models matched the sharing seen between unrelated individuals. Conclusions relied on cross-sectional statistical analysis, since the same donors could not be followed over many years. Abundant cord blood beta clonotypes had fewer insertions, young adult naive repertoires showed a similar but weaker trend, and memory repertoires showed no such trend. Compared with coincidental sharing between unrelated individuals, out-of-frame TCR alpha sequences shared between twins had an excess of sequences with low generation probability.

Library preparation was by 5' RACE. Sequencing took place on an Illumina HiSeq 2000. Template switching added a universal primer binding site, and the final cDNA carried a unique molecular identifier that allowed TCR cDNA molecules to be counted accurately. First-strand cDNA for TCR alpha and beta chains was synthesized from specific primers in the conserved constant-segment region. To control for contamination, every cDNA library was double barcoded, receiving both a SMART-Mk sample barcode and Illumina barcodes. TruSeq adapter sequences, together with Illumina sample barcodes, were added in two successive PCR steps. TCR alpha and beta cDNA libraries were sequenced on the Illumina HiSeq platform with custom primers. The original pipeline was this. MiGEC was used to process raw reads and extract unique molecular identifiers, and MiXCR was used to find CDR3 positions. For each individual, recombination models were inferred using an EM algorithm with the repgenHMM and IGoR tools. The analysis of shared clonotypes was done with the tcR package in R, with sharing normalized by the product of cloneset sizes. Out-of-frame nonproductive sequences were analyzed to study raw recombination free of thymic and clonal selection effects. TCRdb reanalyzed the raw reads on its own, using fastp at Q25 for trimming and MiXCR for clone calling, and kept in-frame beta chains. Each CDR3 protein gets just one entry, which takes the most common genes and DNA from the rows behind it. The V and J calls and clone size come from TCRdb's table, not from the authors' own analysis. This sample lists roughly 690,000 distinct CDR3 sequences; 6.1% were detected once. Of the sample, roughly 2% falls within the top ten clones.

The V and J ends are trimmed by 0 bases and 2 bases, leaving 11 bases between them. CDR1 and CDR2 (LGHNA, YSLEER) derive from the germline V gene. The CDR3 starts with the cysteine, ends with the phenylalanine, and has 16 residues. Only the CDR3 DNA stays, 48 bases, in frame from base 1. The TCR sequence derives from a man aged 18-30 years in good health. The sample was naive T cells sorted from blood. The sample's cell subset or site label is to be understood as: cells isolated with a human naive T-cell isolation kit. The chain employs TRBV4-3 and TRBJ2-1, with the D gene not clear enough to name. The CDR3 protein is CASSQDSVGTYNEQFF. The DNA sequence is as follows: TGCGCCAGCAGCCAAGATTCGGTCGGCACCTACAATGAGCAGTTCTTC.